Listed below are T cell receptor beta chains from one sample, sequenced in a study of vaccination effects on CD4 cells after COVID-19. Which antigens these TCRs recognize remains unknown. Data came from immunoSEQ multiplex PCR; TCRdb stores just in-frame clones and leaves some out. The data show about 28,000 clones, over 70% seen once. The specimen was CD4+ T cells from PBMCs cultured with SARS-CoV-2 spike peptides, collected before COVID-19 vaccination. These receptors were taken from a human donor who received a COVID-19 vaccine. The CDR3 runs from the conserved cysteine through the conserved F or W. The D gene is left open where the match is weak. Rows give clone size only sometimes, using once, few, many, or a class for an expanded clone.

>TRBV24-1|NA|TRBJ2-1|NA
CATSDSRGGFYNEQFF
TGTGCCACCAGTGACTCCAGGGGGGGGTTTTACAATGAGCAGTTCTTC
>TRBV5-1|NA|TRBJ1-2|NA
CASRIEQGYGYTF
TGCGCCAGCAGAATAGAACAGGGCTATGGCTACACCTTC
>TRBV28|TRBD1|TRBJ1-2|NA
CASSTTGGDYGYTF
TGTGCCAGCTCTACGACAGGGGGCGACTATGGCTACACCTTC
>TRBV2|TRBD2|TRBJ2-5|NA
CANSGPGTSQAETQYF
TGTGCCAACAGTGGCCCCGGGACTAGTCAAGCAGAGACCCAGTACTTC
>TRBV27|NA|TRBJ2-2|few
CASSLNSGGSTGELFF
TGTGCCAGCAGTTTAAACTCCGGGGGAAGCACCGGGGAGCTGTTTTTT
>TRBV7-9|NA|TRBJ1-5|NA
CASSLFNDENQPQHF
TGTGCCAGCAGCTTATTCAACGACGAGAATCAGCCCCAGCATTTT
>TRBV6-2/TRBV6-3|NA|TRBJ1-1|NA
CASSYSTVRVNTEAFF
TGTGCCAGCAGTTACTCCACAGTGAGGGTGAACACTGAAGCTTTCTTT
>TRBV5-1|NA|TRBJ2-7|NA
CASSLDRGAYEQYF
TGCGCCAGCAGCTTGGATCGCGGGGCATACGAGCAGTACTTC
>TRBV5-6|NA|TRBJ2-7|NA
CASSLGGVSFYEQYF
TGTGCCAGCAGCTTGGGAGGGGTGAGCTTCTACGAGCAGTACTTC
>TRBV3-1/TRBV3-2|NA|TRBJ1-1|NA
CASRPAGGTEAFF
TGTGCCAGCAGACCCGCGGGGGGAACTGAAGCTTTCTTT
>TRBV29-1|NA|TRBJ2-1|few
CSVVGGGSGNEQFF
TGCAGCGTTGTAGGGGGCGGGAGTGGTAATGAGCAGTTCTTC
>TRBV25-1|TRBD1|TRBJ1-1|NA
CASSATLTGETEAFF
TGTGCCAGCAGTGCTACCCTGACAGGGGAGACTGAAGCTTTCTTT
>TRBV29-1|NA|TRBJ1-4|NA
CSVEGGAPFNEKLFF
TGCAGCGTTGAAGGAGGGGCGCCTTTTAATGAAAAACTGTTTTTT
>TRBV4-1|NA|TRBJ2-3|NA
CASSQDDAMRGTQYF
TGCGCCAGCAGCCAAGATGACGCCATGAGGGGTACGCAGTATTTT
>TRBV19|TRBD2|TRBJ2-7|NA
CASRGLADEQYF
TGTGCCAGTAGGGGACTAGCGGACGAGCAGTACTTC
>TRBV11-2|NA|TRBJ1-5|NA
CASSLTHNQPQHF
TGTGCCAGCAGCTTAACCCACAATCAGCCCCAGCATTTT
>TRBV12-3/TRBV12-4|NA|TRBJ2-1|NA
CASSWGPYNEQFF
TGTGCCAGCAGTTGGGGGCCCTACAATGAGCAGTTCTTC
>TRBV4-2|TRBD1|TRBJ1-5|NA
CASSQAGTGNQPQHF
TGTGCCAGCAGCCAAGCGGGGACAGGCAATCAGCCCCAGCATTTT
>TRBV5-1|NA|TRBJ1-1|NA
CASSLQPGGTEAFF
TGCGCCAGCAGCTTACAGCCGGGGGGCACTGAAGCTTTCTTT
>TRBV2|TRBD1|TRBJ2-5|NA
CASSGGQEKKTQYF
TGTGCCAGCAGTGGAGGACAGGAGAAGAAGACCCAGTACTTC
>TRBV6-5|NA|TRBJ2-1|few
CASSYSKEYNEQFF
TGTGCCAGCAGTTACTCAAAGGAATACAATGAGCAGTTCTTC
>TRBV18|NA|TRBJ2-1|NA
CASSPPSQLIYNEQFF
TGTGCCAGCTCACCACCTAGCCAGCTAATCTACAATGAGCAGTTCTTC
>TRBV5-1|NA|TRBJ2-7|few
CASSLYEEQYF
TGCGCCAGCAGCTTGTACGAAGAGCAGTACTTC
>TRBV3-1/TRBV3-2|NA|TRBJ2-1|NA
CASSPRTASYNEQFF
TGTGCCAGCAGCCCTCGGACAGCCTCCTACAATGAGCAGTTCTTC
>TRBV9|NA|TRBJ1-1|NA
CASSAKGDTEAFF
TGTGCCAGCAGCGCAAAGGGTGACACTGAAGCTTTCTTT
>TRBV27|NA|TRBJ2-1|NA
CASSLSSHRVNEQFF
TGTGCCAGCAGTTTATCGTCCCACAGGGTCAATGAGCAGTTCTTC
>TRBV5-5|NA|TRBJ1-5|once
CASSFLWGDQPQHF
TGTGCCAGCAGCTTTTTGTGGGGGGATCAGCCCCAGCATTTT
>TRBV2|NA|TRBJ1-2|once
CASSEEQGFDGYTF
TGTGCCAGCAGTGAAGAACAAGGGTTTGACGGCTACACCTTC
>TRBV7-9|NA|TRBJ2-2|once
CASSLDVRTGELFF
TGTGCCAGCAGCTTAGATGTGAGGACCGGGGAGCTGTTTTTT
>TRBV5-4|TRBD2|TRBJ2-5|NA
CASSSGTRQETQYF
TGTGCCAGCAGCTCCGGGACTAGGCAAGAGACCCAGTACTTC
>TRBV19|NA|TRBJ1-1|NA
CASSITGNTEAFF
TGTGCCAGTAGTATTACGGGAAACACTGAAGCTTTCTTT
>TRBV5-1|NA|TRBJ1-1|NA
CASSLGAGDMNTEAFF
TGCGCCAGCAGCTTGGGGGCAGGGGATATGAACACTGAAGCTTTCTTT